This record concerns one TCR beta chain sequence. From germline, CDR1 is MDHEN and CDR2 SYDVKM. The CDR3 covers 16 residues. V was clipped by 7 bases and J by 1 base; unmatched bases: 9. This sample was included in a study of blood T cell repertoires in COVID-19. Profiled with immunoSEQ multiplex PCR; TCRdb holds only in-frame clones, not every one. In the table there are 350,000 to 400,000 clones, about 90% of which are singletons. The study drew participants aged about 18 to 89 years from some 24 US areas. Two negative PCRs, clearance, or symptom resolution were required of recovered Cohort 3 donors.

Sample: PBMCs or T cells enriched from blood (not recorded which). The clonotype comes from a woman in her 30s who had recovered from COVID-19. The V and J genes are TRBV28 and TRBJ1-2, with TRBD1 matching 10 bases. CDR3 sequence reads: CASIQTGGFNNYGYTF. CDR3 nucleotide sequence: TGTGCCAGCATCCAGACAGGGGGCTTTAATAACTATGGCTACACCTTC.